A selection of T cell receptor beta chains follows, all from one sample in a study of persistence of HIV-infected CD4 T cells. Assay: immunoSEQ multiplex PCR; the TCRdb copy retains only in-frame clones and omits some. The table has about 36,000 clones, approximately 87% seen once. Their recognized antigens are unknown. Sequencing used cultured CD4+ T cells from PBMCs, obtained from a patient who received antiretroviral therapy. These receptors were taken from an adult with HIV. The donor label of this sample is uncertain. Each CDR3 is given with its conserved first and last residue. The D gene is left open where the match is weak. Only some rows state a clone size, as once, few, many or a class for expanded clones.

TRBV2,TRBD1,TRBJ2-1,.,CASVGQGVTYNEQFF,TGTGCCAGCGTGGGACAGGGGGTCACCTACAATGAGCAGTTCTTC
TRBV5-1,.,TRBJ1-3,.,CASSLGSGNTIYF,TGCGCCAGCAGCTTGGGAAGCGGAAACACCATATATTTT
TRBV4-1,TRBD1,TRBJ1-1,.,CASSQEVTGDTEAFF,TGCGCCAGCAGCCAAGAGGTGACAGGGGACACTGAAGCTTTCTTT
TRBV27,.,TRBJ1-2,.,CASSLSFGLYGYTF,TGTGCCAGCAGTTTATCATTTGGGCTCTATGGCTACACCTTC
TRBV7-2,.,TRBJ2-3,.,CASSLGQRGGASDTQYF,TGTGCCAGCAGCTTGGGTCAACGTGGGGGGGCGTCAGATACGCAGTATTTT
TRBV12-3/TRBV12-4,.,TRBJ2-3,.,CASSFSTDTQYF,TGTGCCAGCAGTTTCAGCACAGATACGCAGTATTTT
TRBV27,TRBD2,TRBJ2-4,.,CASSLTRTSGGAHKNIQYF,TGTGCCAGCAGTCTCACTAGGACTAGCGGGGGGGCCCACAAAAACATTCAGTACTTC
TRBV18,TRBD2,TRBJ2-7,.,CASSDTSGGAEQYF,TGTGCCAGCTCAGACACTAGCGGAGGAGCCGAGCAGTACTTC
TRBV5-1,TRBD1,TRBJ2-3,.,CASSPGQGGTDTQYF,TGCGCCAGCAGCCCAGGACAGGGTGGCACAGATACGCAGTATTTT
TRBV6-5,TRBD2,TRBJ2-3,.,CASRLTSGGANTQYF,TGTGCCAGCAGGCTGACTAGCGGGGGGGCCAATACGCAGTATTTT
TRBV5-6,.,TRBJ2-3,.,CASSGLTGTSTDTQYF,TGTGCCAGCAGCGGATTGACAGGGACTAGCACAGATACGCAGTATTTT
TRBV4-1,TRBD1,TRBJ1-2,few,CASSQNLIDGQAGYTF,TGCGCCAGCAGCCAAAATTTAATTGACGGACAGGCGGGCTACACCTTC
TRBV7-9,.,TRBJ2-1,.,CASSLGQVSKFF,TGTGCCAGCAGCTTAGGACAGGTGTCTAAGTTCTTC
TRBV27,.,TRBJ1-5,.,CASSLSTGSNQPQHF,TGTGCCAGCAGTTTATCAACCGGGAGCAATCAGCCCCAGCATTTT
TRBV21-1,.,TRBJ2-6,.,CASSSGQGAGANVLTF,TGTGCCAGCAGCAGTGGACAGGGGGCCGGGGCCAACGTCCTGACTTTC
TRBV15,.,TRBJ2-1,few,CATRGQGEGNEQFF,TGTGCCACCCGGGGGCAGGGAGAGGGCAATGAGCAGTTCTTC
TRBV7-8,.,TRBJ2-7,.,CASGGPSSYEQYF,TGTGCCAGCGGCGGTCCCAGCTCCTACGAGCAGTACTTC
TRBV28,TRBD1,TRBJ2-7,.,CAGGQGNYEQYF,TGTGCCGGGGGACAGGGGAACTACGAGCAGTACTTC
TRBV7-2,TRBD1,TRBJ1-2,few,CASSLRRPGQGDSYGYTF,TGTGCCAGCAGCTTAAGGCGGCCGGGACAGGGGGACAGTTATGGCTACACCTTC
TRBV5-1,.,TRBJ2-3,.,CASSPTRTDTQYF,TGCGCCAGCAGCCCCACGAGGACAGATACGCAGTATTTT
TRBV20-1,.,TRBJ2-1,once,CSASTRGIAYNEQFF,TGCAGTGCTAGTACTCGGGGTATCGCCTACAATGAGCAGTTCTTC
TRBV5-1,.,TRBJ2-7,.,CASSSPSGTPEPYEQYF,TGCGCCAGCAGCTCCCCCTCCGGGACCCCAGAACCCTACGAGCAGTACTTC
TRBV6-1,TRBD1,TRBJ2-7,.,CASSEGTGGAYEQYF,TGTGCCAGCAGTGAGGGGACAGGGGGAGCCTACGAGCAGTACTTC
TRBV19,.,TRBJ1-5,few,CASMRSVANQPQHF,TGTGCCAGTATGAGGTCCGTGGCTAATCAGCCCCAGCATTTT
TRBV7-9,.,TRBJ2-7,.,CASSLGGTYEQYF,TGTGCCAGCAGCTTAGGGGGGACCTACGAGCAGTACTTC
TRBV7-9,.,TRBJ2-1,.,CASSLFRGGGSSYNEQFF,TGTGCCAGCAGCTTATTCAGGGGCGGGGGAAGCTCCTACAATGAGCAGTTCTTC
TRBV2,.,TRBJ2-3,.,CASSAGSTDTQYF,TGTGCCAGCAGTGCGGGTAGCACAGATACGCAGTATTTT